This T cell receptor beta chain emerged from a study of blood T cells in healthy people across ages. Study-wide results and caveats: More naive CD4+ cells and higher diversity were found in long-lived than in aged donors. Correlation between TCR beta diversity and naive T cell percentage was strong.

Donation came from healthy Caucasian individuals in Russia who were aged roughly 6 to 95. CDR3 length: 16 residues. V lost 4 bases to trimming and J lost 6 bases; unmatched junction nucleotides: 8. The V gene's germline CDR1 is LGHDT and CDR2 YNNKEL (reference sequence). A note on this clonotype: Its matching antigen is unknown.

PCR was performed a second time for roughly 7 to 11 cycles using a sample-barcoded 5' primer and a J-beta primer mix. Each cDNA molecule carried a tag from a template-switch adaptor that contained 12 random nucleotides. One entry per CDR3 protein results from TCRdb running MiXCR on the 5' RACE reads. The sample lists around 800,000 distinct CDR3 sequences; around 62% were seen once. The source material was blood. This receptor was obtained from a man aged 25-45 years in good health. The chain joins TRBV3-1 to TRBJ1-5; 11 bases agree with TRBD1. CDR3 loop: CASSLGTGGQLQPQHF. CDR3 nucleotides: TGTGCCAGCAGCCTAGGGACAGGGGGACAGCTTCAGCCCCAGCATTTT.